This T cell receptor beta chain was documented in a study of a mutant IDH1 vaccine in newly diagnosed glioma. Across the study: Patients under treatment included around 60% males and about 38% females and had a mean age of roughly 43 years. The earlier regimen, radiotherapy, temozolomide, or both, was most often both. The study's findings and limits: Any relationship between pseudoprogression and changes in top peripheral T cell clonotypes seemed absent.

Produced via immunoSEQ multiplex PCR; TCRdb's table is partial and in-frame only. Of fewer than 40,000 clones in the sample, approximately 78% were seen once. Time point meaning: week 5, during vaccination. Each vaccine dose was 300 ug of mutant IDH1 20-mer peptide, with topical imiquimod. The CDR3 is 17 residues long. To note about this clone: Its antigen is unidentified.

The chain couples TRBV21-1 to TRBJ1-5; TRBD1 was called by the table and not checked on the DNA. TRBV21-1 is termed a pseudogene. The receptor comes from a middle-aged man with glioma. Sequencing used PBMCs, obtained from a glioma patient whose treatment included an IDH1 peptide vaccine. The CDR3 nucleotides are TGTGCCAGCCCCTGGGGTGGACAGGGAAGTAACAATCAGCCCCAGCATTTT. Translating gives CASPWGGQGSNNQPQHF.